In its sample, the clone carrying this T cell receptor (beta chain) was seen a few times. The antigen is not known. This sample includes further DNA sequences coding for the same CDR3. This record belongs to a study of beta chain features in type 1 diabetes. Study-level points and caveats: PCR could preferentially amplify shorter templates, alike in patients and controls. Here, the possible influence of HLA type (on TCRB rearrangement) remained unresolved. For type 1 diabetes patients, VDJ junctions showed fewer insertions and more deletions.

CD4+ naive, central memory, regulatory and stem cell-like memory cells were sorted via CD45RO/CCR7/CD25/CD127/CD95/CD27. CDR3 length: 12 amino acids. Germline assignment: CDR1 MDHEN and CDR2 SYDVKM. Trimming left V 2 bases short and J 3 bases short, with 5 bases between. The sequenced template was cDNA made from the entire isolated RNA. Measured with immunoSEQ multiplex PCR; TCRdb has only the in-frame clones, and not every one. The sample holds under 550,000 clones, roughly an eighth seen once. The source material was naive CD4+ T cells from blood. This clonotype was sampled from a woman in her late teens or twenties in good health. J is TRBJ2-7 and V is TRBV28; no definite D call. The CDR3 DNA reads as TGTGCCAGCAGTTTAGGTAGCTACGAGCAGTACGTC. Translating gives CASSLGSYEQYV.